One sample yielded the 21 T cell receptor beta chains listed below, sequenced in a study of T cell responses to AZD1222 COVID-19 vaccine. The data were produced by immunoSEQ multiplex PCR, yet TCRdb's version contains in-frame clones alone and is incomplete. Of 100,000 to 150,000 clones listed, roughly 90% are singletons. The input for sequencing was peripheral blood, taken on day 0 of AZD1222 vaccination. These receptors all come from an adult in good health.

On this clone: The same CDR3 is also encoded by other DNA sequences in this sample. CDR3 amino acids: CASSIQGGNTEAFF. The CDR3 DNA is TGTGCCAGTAGTATTCAAGGGGGGAATACTGAAGCTTTCTTT. This chain connects TRBV19 to TRBJ1-1, with D perhaps TRBD1 (6 bases). This CDR3 comprises 14 residues. V gave up 3 bases and J gave up 5 bases, with 13 bases separating them. Germline V gives CDR1 LNHDA, CDR2 SQIVND (reference sequence).

The chain links TRBV30 to TRBJ1-1; D is possibly TRBD1 (5 bases). This CDR3 region has 13 residues. V lost 0 bases to trimming and J lost 12 bases, with 17 bases between them. Germline lookup yields CDR1 GTSNPN and CDR2 SVGIG (reference sequence). The CDR3 here is CAWSVMQGDSSFF. CDR3 coding DNA: TGTGCCTGGAGTGTGATGCAGGGAGATTCGTCTTTCTTT.

This clone was recorded once. The chain combines TRBV27 with TRBJ1-1, with D uncertain. The CDR3 runs 14 residues. V was clipped by 3 bases and J by 1 base, with 9 bases between them. CDR1 and CDR2 (germline): MNHEY, SMNVEV (reference sequence). CDR3 loop: CASSLSSANTEAFF. The CDR3 DNA follows: TGTGCCAGCAGTTTGTCGTCGGCGAACACTGAAGCTTTCTTT.

The genes are TRBV4-1 and TRBJ1-2, with D possibly TRBD1 on 5 matching bases. V was clipped by 0 bases and J by 8 bases, with 13 bases between them. The germline V gene encodes CDR1 MGHRA and CDR2 YSYEKL. The CDR3 has 14 residues. The CDR3 loop is CASSQEQEQRGYTF. The CDR3 DNA follows: TGCGCCAGCAGCCAAGAACAGGAGCAACGGGGCTACACCTTC.

The chain is built from TRBV11-3 and TRBJ2-2; a possible D gene is TRBD1 (5 bases). Germline assignment: CDR1 SGHNT and CDR2 YENEEA. The CDR3 totals 17 residues. V lost 4 bases to trimming and J lost 0 bases, with 15 bases between them. The CDR3 DNA reads TGTGCCAGCAGCTCCGCTCATTGGGGCTCGAACACCGGGGAGCTGTTTTTT. It translates to CASSSAHWGSNTGELFF.

This chain joins TRBV28 and TRBJ1-5, with D unresolved. The CDR3 loop spans 14 amino acids. Germline CDR1 and CDR2: MDHEN and SYDVKM. Deletions cut 6 bases from V and 3 bases from J, with 12 bases between. The CDR3: CASRRRSLNQPQHF. The CDR3 DNA follows: TGTGCCAGCAGGCGACGAAGCCTCAATCAGCCCCAGCATTTT.

The chain uses TRBV12-2 and TRBJ2-2; the table's D call, TRBD1, has no DNA check behind it. TRBV12-2 constitutes a pseudogene. This CDR3 is built from 22 residues. This CDR3 reads CASRLDPLRSPLPLPNTGELFF. The CDR3 DNA reads as TGTGCAAGTCGCTTAGACCCCCTCAGGTCTCCTCTCCCTCTACCGAACACCGGGGAGCTGTTTTTT.

This rearrangement joins TRBV7-9 to TRBJ2-4, with a tentative D call TRBD1 (5 bases). The assigned J gene may be wrong: the sequence end matches TRBJ2-5 better. Looked up from germline, CDR1 is SEHNR and CDR2 is FQNEAQ (reference sequence). The CDR3 extends over 13 amino acids. CDR3: CASSFGSQGTQYF. The CDR3 nucleotides read TGTGCCAGCAGCTTCGGGTCCCAGGGGACCCAGTACTTC.

This chain joins TRBV5-1 and TRBJ1-2; 7 bases match TRBD1. This CDR3 is built from 15 residues. V lost 5 bases to trimming and J lost 6 bases; unmatched junction nucleotides: 13. In germline, CDR1 is SGHRS, CDR2 YFSETQ. CDR3 nucleotide sequence: TGCGCCAGCAGGGCCTTTGCTGGGACAGAAGATGGCTACACCTTC. Its translation is CASRAFAGTEDGYTF.

This chain links TRBV10-2 with TRBJ1-5; D uncertain. The CDR3 length is 13 residues. Trimming stripped 2 bases from V and 3 bases from J, with 5 bases between. Germline CDR1 is WSHSY and CDR2 is SAAADI. In DNA, the CDR3 is TGCGCCAGCAGTGAGGCGCCCAATCAGCCCCAGCATTTT. The encoded protein is CASSEAPNQPQHF.

The chain couples TRBV5-1 to TRBJ1-1, with 8 bases identical to TRBD1. This CDR3 contains 16 residues. V dropped 2 bases and J dropped 4; count of bases not matched to a gene: 10. The V gene's germline CDR1 is SGHRS and CDR2 YFSETQ. This CDR3 is CASSFSRTGLGTEAFF. The CDR3 region has the DNA TGCGCCAGCAGCTTTAGTCGGACAGGGCTCGGCACTGAAGCTTTCTTT.

The chain joins TRBV18 to TRBJ2-1; TRBD2 matches 11 bases. The J segment lost 10 bases and the V segment lost 3 bases, leaving 14 bases of the junction unmatched. Per germline, CDR1 KGHSH and CDR2 LQKENI. CDR3 length: 17 residues. DNA of the CDR3: TGTGCCAGCTCACCCCTTGAGGTAGCGGGGGGGGTCGACGAGCAGTTCTTC. Translated: CASSPLEVAGGVDEQFF.

This chain joins TRBV13 and TRBJ2-7, with 10 bases lining up with TRBD1. The CDR3 runs to 13 residues. Germline CDR1 is PRHDT and CDR2 is FYEKMQ (reference sequence). The V segment lost 5 bases and the J segment 7 bases; nucleotides outside the gene matches: 5. CDR3 bases: TGTGCCAGCAGCGCGGGACAGGGGAGGGAGCAGTACTTC. Protein sequence: CASSAGQGREQYF.

This chain links TRBV4-2 with TRBJ1-6; tentatively, D is TRBD1 (6 bases). V was trimmed by 7 bases and J by 7 bases, leaving 20 bases between them. The CDR3 contains 16 residues. Germline V CDR1 and CDR2: LGHNA, YNFKEQ. The CDR3, as DNA: TGTGCCAGCACCCCGGGGGTGGGGGCAACCAATTCACCCCTCCACTTT. It yields the protein CASTPGVGATNSPLHF.

This clone was detected only once. The rearrangement uses TRBV21-1 and TRBJ2-1; the table calls TRBD2, which could not be checked here. TRBV21-1 is a listed pseudogene. The CDR3 runs to 14 residues. The CDR3 region is CASTKPRRNNEQFF. CDR3 nucleotides: TGTGCCAGCACCAAACCTAGACGGAACAATGAGCAGTTCTTC.

The chain recombines TRBV18 with TRBJ2-3, with D possibly being TRBD1 or TRBD2 (5 bases each). Looked up from germline, CDR1 is KGHSH and CDR2 is LQKENI. V was shortened by 6 bases and J by 6 bases, with 13 bases between the two germline ends. The CDR3 has 13 residues. The CDR3 DNA sequence: TGTGCCAGCTCGTACCGGGGCGGGGATACGCAGTATTTT. Translating gives CASSYRGGDTQYF.

The chain recombines TRBV10-1 with TRBJ2-7; a possible D gene is TRBD1 (6 bases). V dropped 4 bases and J dropped 0 bases, with 7 bases sitting between them. The CDR3 covers 13 residues. CDR1 and CDR2 (germline): WNHNN, SYGVQD (reference sequence). CDR3 sequence: CASSAQGSYEQYF. As DNA, the CDR3 is TGCGCCAGCAGTGCACAGGGCTCCTACGAGCAGTACTTC.

Only one count was recorded for this clone. The CDR3 nucleotides read TGTGCCAGCAGCTTAATGGGGGCGGGGGACACTGAAGCTTTCTTT. This sequence encodes CASSLMGAGDTEAFF. The chain is built from TRBV11-2 and TRBJ1-1; D may be TRBD1 (6 bases). Germline lookup yields CDR1 SGHAT and CDR2 FQNNGV. V lost 2 bases to trimming and J lost 3 bases, with 13 bases between them. This CDR3 comprises 15 residues.

The chain is built from TRBV5-4 and TRBJ2-7, with 8 bases identical to TRBD2. V gave up 5 bases and J gave up 0 bases; unmatched junction bases: 10. Germline-derived CDR1 and CDR2 are SGHNT and YYREEE (reference sequence). This CDR3 contains 16 residues. This chain's CDR3 is CASSKTPSGGSYEQYF. CDR3 DNA: TGTGCCAGCAGTAAGACTCCGAGCGGGGGCTCCTACGAGCAGTACTTC.

The chain employs TRBV7-8 and TRBJ2-7, with 8 bases fitting TRBD2. In germline, CDR1 is SGHVS, CDR2 FQNEAQ. There are 15 residues in the CDR3. V lost 3 bases and J lost 3; bases outside the gene matches: 7. CDR3 sequence (DNA): TGTGCCAGCAGCTTGATAGCGGGGCAGAACTACGAGCAGTACTTC. Its translation is CASSLIAGQNYEQYF.

This chain links TRBV7-3 with TRBJ1-6, with 10 bases matching TRBD1. CDR3 length: 14 residues. The V segment lost 3 bases and the J segment 10 bases; nucleotides outside the gene matches: 3. Germline V CDR1 and CDR2: SGHTA, FQGTGA. CDR3 sequence reads: CASSLGTGESPLHF. The DNA for the CDR3 is TGTGCCAGCAGCTTGGGGACAGGGGAATCACCCCTCCACTTT. Full variable domain (outside the CDR3, taken from reference TRBV7-3 and TRBJ1-6): GAGVSQTPSNKVTEKGKYVELRCDPISGHTALYWYRQSLGQGPEFLIYFQGTGAADDSGLPNDRFFAVRPEGSVSTLKIQRTERGDSAVYLCASSLGTGESPLHFGNGTRLTVT.